These 22 T cell receptor beta chains came from one sample sequenced in a study of blood T cell repertoires in COVID-19 (dated by TCRdb to the early 2020s). Library generation was performed with the immunoSEQ multiplex PCR assay. Entries here come from immuneACCESS through TCRdb and include only in-frame sequences with V and J called. Some clones fail to appear in such tables; in the studies checked, an unresolved V gene covers under half of the shortfall, and the cause of the remainder is unknown. The sample table contains hundreds of thousands of clones; only one count was recorded for roughly nine tenths of them. The ten biggest clones cover 0.65% to 0.85% of the sample. Sequenced sample: peripheral blood. These receptors came from a middle-aged man with acute or convalescent COVID-19.

CDR3: CASSQDRTGYNNSPLHF. Written as DNA, the CDR3 is TGCGCCAGCAGCCAAGATCGGACAGGGTATAATAATTCACCCCTCCACTTT. The chain employs TRBV4-3 and TRBJ1-6; 8 nucleotides align to TRBD1. The V gene's germline CDR1 is LGHNA and CDR2 YSLEER. CDR3 size: 17 residues. Unmatched junction bases numbered 6, after V lost 0 bases and J lost 5 bases.

The chain uses TRBV5-1 and TRBJ1-3; possibly TRBD1 for D (5 bases). Per the germline V gene, CDR1 is SGHRS and CDR2 is YFSETQ. The CDR3 extends over 15 amino acids. Trimming cost V 3 bases and J 4 bases, with 14 bases left between them. CDR3 sequence reads: CASSSRAGGGNTIYF. For the CDR3, the DNA is TGCGCCAGCAGCTCCCGGGCGGGGGGAGGAAACACCATATATTTT.

The chain combines TRBV14 with TRBJ1-3, with D possibly TRBD1 on 5 matching bases. The ends were cut back, 4 bases at V and 0 bases at J, with 13 bases in the middle. The CDR3 runs 16 residues. CDR1 and CDR2 from the germline V gene are SGHDN and FVKESK. The CDR3 DNA reads as TGTGCCAGCAGCCCCCGGGACTTCTCCTCTGGAAACACCATATATTTT. This sequence encodes CASSPRDFSSGNTIYF.

This chain joins TRBV15 and TRBJ2-3, with 9 bases that match TRBD2. The CDR3 extends over 16 amino acids. V was clipped by 4 bases and J by 0 bases; unmatched bases: 5. Germline loops: CDR1 LNHNV, CDR2 YYDKDF (reference sequence). CDR3: CATSIPSGESTDTQYF. Here the CDR3 DNA reads TGTGCCACCAGCATCCCTAGCGGGGAAAGCACAGATACGCAGTATTTT.

The chain is built from TRBV6-5 and TRBJ2-7, with D maybe TRBD2 (5 bases). The CDR3 runs to 14 residues. Per germline, CDR1 MNHEY and CDR2 SVGAGI. Trimming took 11 bases from V and 4 from J, leaving 21 bases between them. The CDR3 region is CAGGSSQSLYEQYF. The DNA for the CDR3 is TGTGCCGGCGGGTCGTCTCAATCCCTTTACGAGCAGTACTTC.

The J gene is TRBJ2-7, the V gene TRBV3-1 (or the pseudogene TRBV3-2), with TRBD1 matching 7 bases. Germline V lookup: CDR1 LGHDT, CDR2 YNNKEL (reference sequence). J was trimmed by 2 bases and V by 4 bases; bases with no gene match: 8. This CDR3 is built from 15 residues. CDR3 sequence: CASSRPGQSPYEQYF. CDR3 sequence (DNA): TGTGCCAGCAGCCGGCCGGGACAGAGTCCCTACGAGCAGTACTTC.

This clone was seen a few times. The chain carries TRBV5-6 and TRBJ1-5, with D tentatively TRBD1 (5 bases). CDR3 size: 14 residues. Looked up from germline, CDR1 is SGHDT and CDR2 is YYEEEE. V lost 4 bases to trimming and J lost 6 bases, with 14 bases between them. CDR3 sequence reads: CASSRHQGTQPQHF. CDR3 sequence (DNA): TGTGCCAGCAGCCGACATCAGGGAACTCAGCCCCAGCATTTT.

This rearrangement joins TRBV27 to TRBJ2-5; D possibly corresponds to TRBD2 (5 bases). The germline V gene has CDR1 MNHEY and CDR2 SMNVEV (reference sequence). V lost 6 bases, J lost 5 bases, and 19 bases lay in between. CDR3 length equals 15 residues. CDR3 in amino acids: CASSPTHAGGETQYF. The DNA for the CDR3 is TGTGCCAGCAGCCCCACCCACGCGGGTGGGGAGACCCAGTACTTC.

The chain joins TRBV29-1 to TRBJ2-5; 8 nucleotides match TRBD2. V shed 6 bases, J shed 7 bases, and the junction held 7 bases outside the gene matches. In germline, CDR1 is SQVTM, CDR2 ANQGSEA. The CDR3 length is 12 residues. CDR3 bases: TGCAGCGTCTCGGCGGGGGGTCGGACCCAGTACTTC. This gives the protein CSVSAGGRTQYF.

The rearrangement uses TRBV14 and TRBJ2-7; 7 bases line up with TRBD2. After removal of 2 bases from V and 2 bases from J, the junction contained 6 bases not matched to a gene. Germline CDR1 is SGHDN and CDR2 is FVKESK. CDR3 length: 15 residues. CDR3 nucleotides: TGTGCCAGCAGCCAATCGGGCGGGGGAACCTACGAGCAGTACTTC. It yields the protein CASSQSGGGTYEQYF. Full variable domain (missing parts from reference TRBV14 and TRBJ2-7): EAGVTQFPSHSVIEKGQTVTLRCDPISGHDNLYWYRRVMGKEIKFLLHFVKESKQDESGMPNNRFLAERTGGTYSTLKVQPAELEDSGVYFCASSQSGGGTYEQYFGPGTRLTVT.

As for this clone: Distinct nucleotide sequences in the sample also encode this CDR3. The chain is built from TRBV19 and TRBJ2-5, with 7 bases matching TRBD2. The germline V gene encodes CDR1 LNHDA and CDR2 SQIVND (reference sequence). Trimming cost V 9 bases and J 2 bases; bases outside gene matches: 9. The length of the CDR3 is 14 residues. In nucleotides, the CDR3 is TGTGCCAGCTCCCGGGGAGGGATTCAAGAGACCCAGTACTTC. Protein product: CASSRGGIQETQYF.

The genes are TRBV25-1 and TRBJ1-4; 8 bases fit TRBD1. Per germline, CDR1 MGHDK and CDR2 SYGVNS. V lost 3 bases and J lost 1; bases outside the gene matches: 4. The CDR3 consists of 16 residues. DNA for the CDR3: TGTGCCAGCAGTGAGACAGGGGTCGGAACTAATGAAAAACTGTTTTTT. Residues: CASSETGVGTNEKLFF.

The chain combines TRBV30 with TRBJ1-2; no definite D call. Germline CDR1 is GTSNPN and CDR2 is SVGIG (reference sequence). This CDR3 region has 12 residues. V was pared by 4 bases and J by 9 bases, with 15 bases between. CDR3 in DNA: TGTGCCTGGACCCCCGAGGGCCCGCGCTACACCTTC. Translating gives CAWTPEGPRYTF.

The chain recombines TRBV11-2 with TRBJ2-2; 10 nucleotides align to TRBD2. There are 17 residues in the CDR3. Germline V gene sequence: CDR1 SGHAT, CDR2 FQNNGV. The V and J ends lost 4 bases and 4 bases, in that order; junction bases with no gene match: 9. This CDR3 reads CASSSAHVAGGTGELFF. CDR3 coding DNA: TGTGCCAGCAGCTCCGCTCATGTAGCGGGAGGCACCGGGGAGCTGTTTTTT.

V gene TRBV28 combines with J gene TRBJ2-2; D remains unclear. Per germline, CDR1 MDHEN and CDR2 SYDVKM. Trimming removed 2 bases from V and 6 bases from J, with 10 bases in between. The CDR3 spans 14 residues. The CDR3: CASSLASWAGELFF. CDR3 DNA sequence: TGTGCCAGCAGTTTAGCTAGTTGGGCCGGGGAGCTGTTTTTT.

This sequence joins TRBV24-1 and TRBJ2-2; 11 nucleotides match TRBD1. The germline gives CDR1 KGHDR, CDR2 SFDVKD. The CDR3 spans 19 residues. With V trimmed by 1 base and J by 3 bases, 9 bases remained unmatched. The CDR3 here is CATSDFSGTGGSYTGELFF. CDR3 DNA: TGTGCCACCAGTGATTTTTCCGGGACAGGGGGTTCGTACACCGGGGAGCTGTTTTTT.

This chain links TRBV11-2 with TRBJ1-4, with 7 nucleotides matching TRBD1. Germline CDR1 reads SGHAT; CDR2 reads FQNNGV. The length of the CDR3 is 15 residues. Unmatched junction bases numbered 10, after V lost 4 bases and J lost 8 bases. CDR3: CASSSRQGGAEKLFF. The CDR3 region has the DNA TGTGCCAGCAGCTCTCGACAGGGCGGGGCGGAAAAACTGTTTTTT.

The CDR3 spells CASSRRTSGRYEQYF. CDR3 in DNA: TGTGCCAGCAGTAGGAGGACTAGCGGGAGGTACGAGCAGTACTTC. The V gene is TRBV28, the J gene TRBJ2-7, with 14 bases lining up with TRBD2. CDR1 and CDR2 from the germline V gene are MDHEN and SYDVKM. The CDR3 is 15 residues long. The V segment lost 5 bases and the J segment 4 bases; nucleotides outside the gene matches: 4.

The chain recombines TRBV4-1 with TRBJ2-7; a possible D gene is TRBD1 (6 bases). Trimming shortened V by 2 bases and J by 2 bases, and 13 bases separated the two germline ends. CDR3 size: 15 residues. Germline values: CDR1 MGHRA, CDR2 YSYEKL. CDR3 DNA sequence: TGCGCCAGCAGCCAAAACCGGGACACCCCCTACGAGCAGTACTTC. Protein product: CASSQNRDTPYEQYF.

J is TRBJ1-6 and V is TRBV11-3; 8 nucleotides agree with TRBD1. CDR1 and CDR2 from the germline V gene are SGHNT and YENEEA. V was clipped by 4 bases and J by 0 bases; unmatched bases: 8. The CDR3 runs 18 residues. CDR3 region: CASSYWTGTSSYNSPLHF. The CDR3, as DNA: TGTGCCAGCAGCTACTGGACAGGGACCAGCTCCTATAATTCACCCCTCCACTTT.

This rearrangement joins TRBV25-1 to TRBJ2-7; D unresolved. Deletions cut 3 bases from V and 2 bases from J, with 11 bases between. The CDR3 loop spans 14 amino acids. Germline V gene data show CDR1 as MGHDK and CDR2 as SYGVNS. DNA for the CDR3: TGTGCCAGCAGTGACAGGTACGCAACCTACGAGCAGTACTTC. Protein product: CASSDRYATYEQYF.

The J gene is TRBJ2-7, the V gene TRBV27; 9 bases align to TRBD2. Unmatched junction bases numbered 13, after V lost 5 bases and J lost 2 bases. From germline, CDR1 is MNHEY and CDR2 SMNVEV (reference sequence). This CDR3 region has 17 residues. The CDR3 protein is CASSPQFLAGSPYEQYF. The CDR3 nucleotides read TGTGCCAGCAGTCCTCAATTCCTAGCGGGAAGTCCCTACGAGCAGTACTTC.